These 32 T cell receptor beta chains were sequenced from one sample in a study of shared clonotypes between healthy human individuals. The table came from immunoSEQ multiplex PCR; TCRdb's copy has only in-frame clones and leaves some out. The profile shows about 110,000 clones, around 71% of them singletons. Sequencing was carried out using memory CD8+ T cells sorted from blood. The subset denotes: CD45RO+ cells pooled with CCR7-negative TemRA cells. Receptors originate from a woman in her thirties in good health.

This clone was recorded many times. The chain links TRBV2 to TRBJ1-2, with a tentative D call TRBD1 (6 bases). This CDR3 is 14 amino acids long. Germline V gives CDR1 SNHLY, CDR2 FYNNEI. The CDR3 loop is CALPAGETSYGYTF. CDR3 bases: TGTGCGCTGCCCGCAGGGGAGACCAGCTATGGCTACACCTTC.

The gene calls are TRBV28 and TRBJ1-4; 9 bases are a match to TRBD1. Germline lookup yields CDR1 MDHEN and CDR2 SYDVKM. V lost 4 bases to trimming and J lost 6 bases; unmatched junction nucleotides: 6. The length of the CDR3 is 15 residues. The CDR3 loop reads CASSWYRGRDEKLFF. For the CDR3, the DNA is TGTGCCAGCAGTTGGTACAGGGGGCGCGATGAAAAACTGTTTTTT.

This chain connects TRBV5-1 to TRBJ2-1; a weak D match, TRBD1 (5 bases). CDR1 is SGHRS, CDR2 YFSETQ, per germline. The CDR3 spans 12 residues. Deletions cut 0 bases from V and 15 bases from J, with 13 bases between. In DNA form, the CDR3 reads TGCGCCAGCAGCTTGGTTTTGGGGCTACCGTTCTTC. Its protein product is CASSLVLGLPFF.

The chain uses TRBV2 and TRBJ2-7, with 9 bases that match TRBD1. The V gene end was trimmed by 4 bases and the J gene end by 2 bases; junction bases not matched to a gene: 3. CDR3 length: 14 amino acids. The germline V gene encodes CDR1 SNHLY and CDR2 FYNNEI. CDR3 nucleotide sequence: TGTGCCAGCAGTGGGACAGGGGAGCCCTACGAGCAGTACTTC. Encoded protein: CASSGTGEPYEQYF.

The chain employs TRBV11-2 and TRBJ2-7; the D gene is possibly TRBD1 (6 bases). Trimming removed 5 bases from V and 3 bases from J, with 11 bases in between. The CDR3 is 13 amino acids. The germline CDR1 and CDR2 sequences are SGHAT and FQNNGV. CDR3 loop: CASSQGGSYEQYF. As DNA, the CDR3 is TGTGCCAGCAGCCAAGGGGGTAGCTACGAGCAGTACTTC.

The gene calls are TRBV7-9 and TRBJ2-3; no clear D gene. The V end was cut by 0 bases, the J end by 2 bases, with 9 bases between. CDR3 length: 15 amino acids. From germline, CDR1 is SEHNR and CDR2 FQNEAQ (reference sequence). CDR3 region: CASSLAQDHTDTQYF. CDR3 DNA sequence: TGTGCCAGCAGCTTAGCGCAGGACCACACAGATACGCAGTATTTT.

The CDR3 here is CASSTGGTGQPQHF. CDR3 coding DNA: TGTGCCAGCAGTACAGGGGGCACAGGTCAGCCCCAGCATTTT. The chain links TRBV7-9 to TRBJ1-5, with 9 nucleotides matching TRBD1. This CDR3 has 14 residues. CDR1 SEHNR and CDR2 FQNEAQ come from the germline V gene (reference sequence). The trim removed 6 bases at V and 6 bases at J, leaving 6 bases unmatched.

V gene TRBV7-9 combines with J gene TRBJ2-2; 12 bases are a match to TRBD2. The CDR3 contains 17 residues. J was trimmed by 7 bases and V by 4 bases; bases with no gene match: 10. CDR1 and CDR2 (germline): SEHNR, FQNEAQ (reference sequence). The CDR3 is CASSSPRLAGVVGELFF. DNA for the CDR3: TGTGCCAGCAGCTCCCCTCGACTAGCGGGAGTGGTCGGGGAGCTGTTTTTT. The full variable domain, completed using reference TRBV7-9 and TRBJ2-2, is DTGVSQNPRHKITKRGQNVTFRCDPISEHNRLYWYRQTLGQGPEFLTYFQNEAQLEKSRLLSDRFSAERPKGSFSTLEIQRTEQGDSAMYLCASSSPRLAGVVGELFFGEGSRLTVL.

CDR3 DNA: TGTGCCAGCAGTGACCTTGGGGGAGCGAACACCGGGGAGCTGTTTTTT. Translated: CASSDLGGANTGELFF. The chain joins TRBV6-1 to TRBJ2-2; perhaps D is TRBD1 or TRBD2 (5 bases each). The CDR3 extends over 16 amino acids. V was pared by 3 bases and J by 0 bases, with 11 bases between. CDR1 MNHNS and CDR2 SASEGT come from the germline V gene.

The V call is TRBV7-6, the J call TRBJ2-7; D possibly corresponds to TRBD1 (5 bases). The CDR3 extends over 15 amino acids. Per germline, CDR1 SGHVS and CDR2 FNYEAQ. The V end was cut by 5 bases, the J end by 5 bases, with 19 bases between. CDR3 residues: CASSLGAASFNEQYF. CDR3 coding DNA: TGTGCCAGCAGCCTAGGGGCGGCTAGTTTTAACGAGCAGTACTTC.

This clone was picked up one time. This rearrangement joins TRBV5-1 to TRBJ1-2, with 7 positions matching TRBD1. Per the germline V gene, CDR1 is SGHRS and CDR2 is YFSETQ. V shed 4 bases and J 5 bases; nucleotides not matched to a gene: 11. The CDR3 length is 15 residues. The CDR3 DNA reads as TGCGCCAGCAGCCCGGGGACAGCCTATGGGTATGGCTACACCTTC. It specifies CASSPGTAYGYGYTF.

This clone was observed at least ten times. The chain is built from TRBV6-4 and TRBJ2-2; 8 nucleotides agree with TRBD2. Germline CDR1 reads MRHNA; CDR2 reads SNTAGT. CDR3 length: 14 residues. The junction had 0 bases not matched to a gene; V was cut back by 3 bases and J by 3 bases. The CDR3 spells CASSEAGDTGELFF. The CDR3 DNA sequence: TGTGCCAGCAGTGAAGCGGGAGACACCGGGGAGCTGTTTTTT.

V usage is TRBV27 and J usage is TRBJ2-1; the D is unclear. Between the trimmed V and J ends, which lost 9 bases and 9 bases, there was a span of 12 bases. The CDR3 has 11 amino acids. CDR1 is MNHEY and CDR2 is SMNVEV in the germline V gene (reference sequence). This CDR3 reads CASETAAEQFF. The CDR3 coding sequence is TGTGCCAGTGAGACGGCGGCTGAGCAGTTCTTC.

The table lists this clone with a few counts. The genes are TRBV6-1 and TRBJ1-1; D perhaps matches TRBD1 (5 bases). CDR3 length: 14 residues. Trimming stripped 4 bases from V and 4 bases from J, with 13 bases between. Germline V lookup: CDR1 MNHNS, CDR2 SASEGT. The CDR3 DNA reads TGTGCCAGCAGTGCGCGGGACGTCGGCACTGAAGCTTTCTTT. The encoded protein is CASSARDVGTEAFF.

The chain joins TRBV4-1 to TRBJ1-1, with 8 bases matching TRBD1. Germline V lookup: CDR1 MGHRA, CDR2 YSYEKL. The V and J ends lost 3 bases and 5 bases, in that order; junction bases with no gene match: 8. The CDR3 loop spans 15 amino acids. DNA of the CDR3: TGCGCCAGCAGCCATTCCGGACAGGGAAGAACTGAAGCTTTCTTT. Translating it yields CASSHSGQGRTEAFF.

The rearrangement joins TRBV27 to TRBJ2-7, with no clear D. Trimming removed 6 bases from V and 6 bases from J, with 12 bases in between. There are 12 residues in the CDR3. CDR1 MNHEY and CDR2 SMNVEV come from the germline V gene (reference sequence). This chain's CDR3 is CASSLNRAEQYF. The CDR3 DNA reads TGTGCCAGCAGCTTAAATCGGGCCGAGCAGTACTTC.

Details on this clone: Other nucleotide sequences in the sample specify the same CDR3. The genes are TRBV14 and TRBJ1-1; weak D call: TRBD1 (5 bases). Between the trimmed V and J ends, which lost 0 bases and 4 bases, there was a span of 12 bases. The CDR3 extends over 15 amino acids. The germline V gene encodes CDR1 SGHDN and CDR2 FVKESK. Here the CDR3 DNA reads TGTGCCAGCAGCCAAGAAGGGGCTTTGGCCACTGAAGCTTTCTTT. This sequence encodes CASSQEGALATEAFF.

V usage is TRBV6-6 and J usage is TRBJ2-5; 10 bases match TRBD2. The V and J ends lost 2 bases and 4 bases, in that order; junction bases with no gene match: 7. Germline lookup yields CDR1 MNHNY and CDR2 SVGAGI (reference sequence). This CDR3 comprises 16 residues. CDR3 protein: CASSYPTSGARETQYF. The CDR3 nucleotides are TGTGCCAGCAGTTACCCCACTAGCGGGGCGCGAGAGACCCAGTACTTC.

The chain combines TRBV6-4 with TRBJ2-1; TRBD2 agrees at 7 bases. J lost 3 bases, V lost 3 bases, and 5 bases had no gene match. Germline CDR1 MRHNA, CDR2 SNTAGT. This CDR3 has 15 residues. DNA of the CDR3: TGTGCCAGCAGTGAGGGGGGAGGGGACTACAATGAGCAGTTCTTC. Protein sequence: CASSEGGGDYNEQFF.

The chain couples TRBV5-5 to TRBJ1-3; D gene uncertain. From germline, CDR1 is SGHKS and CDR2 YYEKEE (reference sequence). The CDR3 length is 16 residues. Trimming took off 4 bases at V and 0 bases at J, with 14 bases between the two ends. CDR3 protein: CASSLDTSFSGNTIYF. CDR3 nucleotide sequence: TGTGCCAGCAGCCTTGACACAAGCTTCTCTGGAAACACCATATATTTT. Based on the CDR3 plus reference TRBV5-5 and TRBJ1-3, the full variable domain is DAGVTQSPTHLIKTRGQQVTLRCSPISGHKSVSWYQQVLGQGPQFIFQYYEKEERGRGNFPDRFSARQFPNYSSELNVNALLLGDSALYLCASSLDTSFSGNTIYFGEGSWLTVV.

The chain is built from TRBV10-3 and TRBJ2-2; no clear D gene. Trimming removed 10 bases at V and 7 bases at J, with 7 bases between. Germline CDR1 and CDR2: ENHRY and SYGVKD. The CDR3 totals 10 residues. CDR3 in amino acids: CATFNGELFF. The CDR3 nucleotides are TGTGCCACTTTCAACGGGGAGCTGTTTTTT.

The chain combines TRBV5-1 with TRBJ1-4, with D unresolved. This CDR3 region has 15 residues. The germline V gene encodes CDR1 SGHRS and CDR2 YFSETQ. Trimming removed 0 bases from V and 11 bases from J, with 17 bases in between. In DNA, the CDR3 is TGCGCCAGCAGCTTGGTTCCAGAGATGCTCGGGAAACTGTTTTTT. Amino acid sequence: CASSLVPEMLGKLFF.

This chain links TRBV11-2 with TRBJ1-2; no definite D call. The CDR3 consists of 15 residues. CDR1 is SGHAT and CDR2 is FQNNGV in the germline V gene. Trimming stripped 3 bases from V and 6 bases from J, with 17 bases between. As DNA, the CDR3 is TGTGCCAGCAGCTTTAGAGGGTCGTCGCCCCATGGCTACACCTTC. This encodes CASSFRGSSPHGYTF.

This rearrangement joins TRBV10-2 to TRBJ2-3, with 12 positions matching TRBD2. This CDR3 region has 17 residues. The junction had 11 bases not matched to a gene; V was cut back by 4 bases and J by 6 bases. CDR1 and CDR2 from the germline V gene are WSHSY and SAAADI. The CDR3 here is CASSGSSGRVAADTQYF. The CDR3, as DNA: TGCGCCAGCAGTGGGTCTAGCGGGAGGGTGGCGGCGGATACGCAGTATTTT.

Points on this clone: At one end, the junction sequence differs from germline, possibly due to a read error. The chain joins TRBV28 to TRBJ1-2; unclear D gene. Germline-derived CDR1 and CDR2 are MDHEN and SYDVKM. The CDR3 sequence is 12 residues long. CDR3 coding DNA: TGTGCCAGTAGTTTGGGCCCCTATGGCTACACCTTC. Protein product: CASSLGPYGYTF.

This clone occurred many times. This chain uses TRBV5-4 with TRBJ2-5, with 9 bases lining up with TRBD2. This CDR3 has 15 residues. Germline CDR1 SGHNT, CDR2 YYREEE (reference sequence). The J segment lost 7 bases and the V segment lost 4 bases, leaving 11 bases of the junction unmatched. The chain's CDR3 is CASSLRLADRRTQYF. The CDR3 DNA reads TGTGCCAGCAGCCTCCGACTAGCGGATAGGAGGACCCAGTACTTC.

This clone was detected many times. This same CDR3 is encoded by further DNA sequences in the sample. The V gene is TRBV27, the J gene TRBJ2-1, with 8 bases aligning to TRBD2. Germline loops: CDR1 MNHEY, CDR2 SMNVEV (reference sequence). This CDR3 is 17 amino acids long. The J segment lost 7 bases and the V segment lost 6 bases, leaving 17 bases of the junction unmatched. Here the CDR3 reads CASRPGGYLGTQNEQFF. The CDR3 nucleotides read TGTGCCAGCAGACCGGGGGGGTACCTCGGGACACAAAATGAGCAGTTCTTC.

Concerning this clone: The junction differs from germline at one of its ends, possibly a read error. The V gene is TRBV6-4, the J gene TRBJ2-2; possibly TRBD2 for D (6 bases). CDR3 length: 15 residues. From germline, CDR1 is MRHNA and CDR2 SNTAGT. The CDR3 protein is CASREGVGGTGELFF. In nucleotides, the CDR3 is TGTGCCAGCCGTGAAGGCGTGGGGGGCACCGGGGAGCTGTTTTTT.

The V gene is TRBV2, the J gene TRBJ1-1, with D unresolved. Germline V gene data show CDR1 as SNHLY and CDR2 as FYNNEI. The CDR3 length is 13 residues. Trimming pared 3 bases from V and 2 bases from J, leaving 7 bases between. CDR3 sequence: CASSDGSNTEAFF. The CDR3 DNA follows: TGTGCCAGCAGTGACGGCAGTAACACTGAAGCTTTCTTT. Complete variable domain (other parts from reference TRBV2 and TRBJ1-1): EPEVTQTPSHQVTQMGQEVILRCVPISNHLYFYWYRQILGQKVEFLVSFYNNEISEKSEIFDDQFSVERPDGSNFTLKIRSTKLEDSAMYFCASSDGSNTEAFFGQGTRLTVV.

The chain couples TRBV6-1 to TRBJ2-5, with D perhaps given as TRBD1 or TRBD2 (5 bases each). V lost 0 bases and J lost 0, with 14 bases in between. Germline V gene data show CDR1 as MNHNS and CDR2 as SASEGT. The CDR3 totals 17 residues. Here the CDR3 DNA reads TGTGCCAGCAGTGAAGCTGGGACGGGAAGATACCAAGAGACCCAGTACTTC. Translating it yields CASSEAGTGRYQETQYF.

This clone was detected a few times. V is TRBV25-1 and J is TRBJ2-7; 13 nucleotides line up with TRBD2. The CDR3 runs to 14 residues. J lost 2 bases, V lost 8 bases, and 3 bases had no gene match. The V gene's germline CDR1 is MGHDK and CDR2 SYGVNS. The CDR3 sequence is CASEGTSGAYEQYF. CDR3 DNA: TGTGCCAGCGAGGGGACTAGCGGGGCCTACGAGCAGTACTTC.

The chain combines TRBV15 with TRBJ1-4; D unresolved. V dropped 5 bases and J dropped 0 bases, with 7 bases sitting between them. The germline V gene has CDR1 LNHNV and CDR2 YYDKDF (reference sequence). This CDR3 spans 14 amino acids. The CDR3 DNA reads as TGTGCCACCAGCTCGGCAGCAACTAATGAAAAACTGTTTTTT. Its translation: CATSSAATNEKLFF. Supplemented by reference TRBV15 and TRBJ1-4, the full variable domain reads DAMVIQNPRYQVTQFGKPVTLSCSQTLNHNVMYWYQQKSSQAPKLLFHYYDKDFNNEADTPDNFQSRRPNTSFCFLDIRSPGLGDTAMYLCATSSAATNEKLFFGSGTQLSVL.